This TCR beta chain was retrieved from a study of blood T cell repertoires in COVID-19. Turning to the study itself: T cells, B-cell-depleted T cells, or PBMCs supplied cDNA or gDNA.

This table comes from immunoSEQ multiplex PCR, and its TCRdb copy is limited to in-frame clones, with some not included. Among under 60,000 clones listed, less than 90% were seen once. This CDR3 spans 14 amino acids. Trimming pared 0 bases from V and 3 bases from J, leaving 9 bases between. Germline lookup yields CDR1 SGHRS and CDR2 YFSETQ. The receptor was isolated from a human donor in a cohort sampled during active COVID-19. The J gene is TRBJ1-1, the V gene TRBV5-1; D remains unclear. The material sequenced was peripheral blood. The CDR3 reads CASSLGFGDTEAFF. For the CDR3, the DNA is TGCGCCAGCAGCTTGGGGTTCGGGGACACTGAAGCTTTCTTT.